This T cell receptor beta chain originates from a study of CD8+ T cells in alopecia areata. About the research overall: Spontaneous alopecia affected the approximately 6-12-month-old C3H/HeJ graft donors, whose skin was transplanted to roughly 7-11-week-old female C3H/HeJ mice.

CDR1 NSHNY and CDR2 SYGAGN come from the germline V gene. The length of the CDR3 is 12 residues. V lost 0 bases to trimming and J lost 2 bases, with 3 bases between them. cDNA serving as the sequencing template came from extracted, reverse transcribed RNA. Some clones are missing from TCRdb's copy, which holds only in-frame ones; the method was immunoSEQ multiplex PCR. The sample shows around 300,000 clones, none of them appearing just once. Regarding this clone: Gene labels here are mouse ones. The observed sequence ends 4 residues before the CDR3 terminus, with the missing tail filled in from the germline J gene. Other nucleotide sequences from this sample produce the same CDR3.

Researchers sorted pooled cutaneous lymph node cells on the basis of CD4, CD8alpha, NKG2D, NKG2ACE and other markers. The specimen was CD4+ T cells sorted from a lymph node. The chain has TRBV13-1 and TRBJ2-7; no clear D gene. The receptor's source is a C3H/HeJ mouse with alopecia areata. Mouse MHC haplotype: H2-k. CDR3 region: CASSDATYEQYF. CDR3 DNA, as far as it was read: TGTGCCAGCAGTGATGCCACCTAT.